The TCR beta chain under discussion was sequenced for a study of T-cell memory formation after mild COVID-19. Whole-study findings and limits: From day 15 to 85, contracting clones were balanced between CD4 and CD8, whereas later expanders leaned toward CD4+.

5'RACE with constant-segment primers yielded barcoded, UMI-tagged TCR alpha and TCR beta cDNA libraries. TCRdb reprocessed the 5' RACE reads via MiXCR and lists one record per CDR3 protein. The data hold under 550,000 distinct CDR3 sequences, with over 15% observed a single time. This clonotype was counted only a few times. Its antigen is currently unknown. J lost 3 bases, V lost 0 bases, and 1 base had no gene match. The CDR3 totals 15 residues. Germline loops: CDR1 KGHSH, CDR2 LQKENI. The clonotype was recovered from a man aged 18 to 30 who had mild COVID-19 (a few samples of this study predate the infection). Cell type and time point are not known. J is TRBJ2-5 and V is TRBV18; 10 bases are shared with TRBD1. The sample comprised PBMCs or a T cell subset sorted from them (not recorded which). The CDR3 bases are TGTGCCAGCTCACCACCCGGACAGGGGGAAGAGACCCAGTACTTC. Translation gives CASSPPGQGEETQYF.